This T cell receptor (beta chain) was obtained from a study of blood T cell repertoires in COVID-19. Turning to the study itself: Sites across the United States, Italy and Spain contributed samples from acute and convalescent COVID-19.

This CDR3 region has 13 residues. Germline-derived CDR1 and CDR2 are SGHVS and FNYEAQ. V dropped 1 base and J dropped 6 bases, with 9 bases sitting between them. Produced via immunoSEQ multiplex PCR; TCRdb's table is partial and in-frame only. The sample consists of 450,000 to 600,000 clones, about 85% of them appearing once. Categorization into cohorts depended on clinical history that participants reported. Symptom resolution, clearance, or two negative PCRs marked donors in Cohort 3 as recovered. Sequenced sample: PBMCs or T cells enriched from blood (not recorded which). The chain carries TRBV7-6 and TRBJ1-2; D is possibly TRBD1 (5 bases). This clonotype was sampled from a woman aged 18 to 35 who had recovered from COVID-19. CDR3 DNA sequence: TGTGCCAGCAGCTTAGGGGGCCCGAATGGCTACACCTTC. Translated, it gives CASSLGGPNGYTF.